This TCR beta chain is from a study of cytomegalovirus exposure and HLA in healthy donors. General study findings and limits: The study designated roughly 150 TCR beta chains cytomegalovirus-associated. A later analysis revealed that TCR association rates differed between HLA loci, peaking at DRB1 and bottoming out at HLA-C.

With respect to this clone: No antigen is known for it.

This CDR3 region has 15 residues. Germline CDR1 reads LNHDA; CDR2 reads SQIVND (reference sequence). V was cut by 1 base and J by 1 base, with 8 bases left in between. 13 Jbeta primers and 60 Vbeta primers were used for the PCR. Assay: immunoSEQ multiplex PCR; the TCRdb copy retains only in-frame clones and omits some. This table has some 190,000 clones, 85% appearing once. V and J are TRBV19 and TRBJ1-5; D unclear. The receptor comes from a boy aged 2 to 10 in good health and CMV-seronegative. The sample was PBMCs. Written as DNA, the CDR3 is TGTGCCAGTAGTATAGGGTCCGCGAGCAATCAGCCCCAGCATTTT. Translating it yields CASSIGSASNQPQHF.